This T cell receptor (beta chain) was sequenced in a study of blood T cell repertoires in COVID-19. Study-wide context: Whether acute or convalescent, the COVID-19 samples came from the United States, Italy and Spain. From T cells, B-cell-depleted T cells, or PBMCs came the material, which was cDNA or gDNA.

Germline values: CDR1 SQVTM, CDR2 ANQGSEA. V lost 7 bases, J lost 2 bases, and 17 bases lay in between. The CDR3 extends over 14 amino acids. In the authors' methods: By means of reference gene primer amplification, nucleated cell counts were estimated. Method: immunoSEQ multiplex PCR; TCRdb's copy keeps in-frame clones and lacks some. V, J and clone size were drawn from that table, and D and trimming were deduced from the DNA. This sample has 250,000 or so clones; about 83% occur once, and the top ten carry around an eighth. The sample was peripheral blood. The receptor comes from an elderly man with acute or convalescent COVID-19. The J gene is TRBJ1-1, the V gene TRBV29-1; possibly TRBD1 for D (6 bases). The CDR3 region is CSARTDNTNTEAFF. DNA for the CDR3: TGCAGCGCCCGGACAGACAATACAAACACTGAAGCTTTCTTT.